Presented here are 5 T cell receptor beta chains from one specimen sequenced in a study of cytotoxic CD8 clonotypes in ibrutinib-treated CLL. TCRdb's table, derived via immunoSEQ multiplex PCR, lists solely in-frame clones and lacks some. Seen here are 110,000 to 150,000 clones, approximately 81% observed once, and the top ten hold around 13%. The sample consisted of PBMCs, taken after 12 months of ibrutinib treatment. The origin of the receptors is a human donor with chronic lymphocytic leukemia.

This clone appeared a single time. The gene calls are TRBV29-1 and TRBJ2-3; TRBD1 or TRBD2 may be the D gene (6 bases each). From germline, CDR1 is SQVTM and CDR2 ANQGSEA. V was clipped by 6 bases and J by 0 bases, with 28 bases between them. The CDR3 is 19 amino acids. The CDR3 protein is CSVQGGLSAGRWSTDTQYF. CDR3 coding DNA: TGCAGCGTCCAAGGGGGACTCTCGGCAGGGCGATGGAGCACAGATACGCAGTATTTT.

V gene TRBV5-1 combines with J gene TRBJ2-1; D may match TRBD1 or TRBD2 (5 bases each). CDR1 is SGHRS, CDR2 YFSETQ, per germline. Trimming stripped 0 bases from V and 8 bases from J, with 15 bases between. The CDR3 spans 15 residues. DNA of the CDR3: TGCGCCAGCAGCTTGGATGGGACGGAGTACTATGAGCAGTTCTTC. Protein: CASSLDGTEYYEQFF.

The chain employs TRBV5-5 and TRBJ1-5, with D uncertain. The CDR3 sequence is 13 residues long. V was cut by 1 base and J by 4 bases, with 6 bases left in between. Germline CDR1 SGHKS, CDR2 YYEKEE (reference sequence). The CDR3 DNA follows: TGTGCCAGCAGCTTGTTGGGTAATCAGCCCCAGCATTTT. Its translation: CASSLLGNQPQHF. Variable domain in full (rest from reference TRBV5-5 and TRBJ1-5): DAGVTQSPTHLIKTRGQQVTLRCSPISGHKSVSWYQQVLGQGPQFIFQYYEKEERGRGNFPDRFSARQFPNYSSELNVNALLLGDSALYLCASSLLGNQPQHFGDGTRLSIL.

CDR3 DNA: TGTGCCAGCAGCCGACGAAGAGTGGCTAGCGGGTTGCATGAGCAGTTCTTC. This sequence encodes CASSRRRVASGLHEQFF. V is TRBV7-2 and J is TRBJ2-1, with 8 bases matching TRBD2. Germline V lookup: CDR1 SGHTA, CDR2 FQGNSA. The CDR3 totals 17 residues. Trimming at V came to 5 bases and at J to 8 bases, leaving 17 bases not matched to a gene.

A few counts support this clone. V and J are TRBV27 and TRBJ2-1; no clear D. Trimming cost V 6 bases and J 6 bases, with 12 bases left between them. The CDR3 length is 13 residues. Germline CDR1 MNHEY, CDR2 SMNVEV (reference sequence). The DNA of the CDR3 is TGTGCCAGCAGGACCGGGCGGCGCAATGAGCAGTTCTTC. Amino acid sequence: CASRTGRRNEQFF.